This T cell receptor beta chain was identified in a study of post-analysis software for immune sequencing data (dated by TCRdb to the mid-2010s). Regarding the complete study: Disease courses on record covered relapsing-remitting, secondary progressive and progressive-relapsing multiple sclerosis, though some patients had no subtype annotation. Patient repertoires were compared against roughly 11 previously published healthy control repertoires from donors aged roughly 6 to 25 years. A subset of samples was prepared in parallel using single-end sample barcoding, then pooled and co-amplified after Illumina adapter ligation.

The research as a whole found: Direct clustering with F measure revealed strong co-clustering of samples prepared in the same batch, which led to a batch-effect correction. The multiple sclerosis patient group was slightly younger than the control group. Patients showed significantly higher frequencies than controls for about 5 TRBV segments, among them TRBV5-6, TRBV5-1 and TRBV20-1. Multiple sclerosis patients had significantly lower normalized Chao1 diversity than controls, a result that suggests substantial peripheral T-cell clonal expansion.

A single count supports this clonotype. Its antigen is still unknown. Nothing much larger sits one base from this clone, and base qualities are not available. Libraries were made using PCR. The sample was run on an Illumina HiSeq 2500. To reduce PCR and sequencing biases, unique molecular identifiers were built into the TCR beta cDNA libraries. Every 1 to 10 million input T cells yielded approximately 500,000 cDNA molecules, meaning each molecule approximated one T cell. The same protocol used for the earlier healthy control dataset was applied to prepare and sequence the patient libraries. Within a given batch, samples were prepared together, multiplexed and sequenced on the same HiSeq lane. Turning to the authors' computational methods: MIGEC handled the raw barcoded reads, throwing out single-read molecular identifier groups before consensus assembly and CDR3 extraction. Clonotype tables were post-analysed with VDJtools, and diversity was normalized by down-sampling all datasets to the smallest sample size. Repertoire overlap clustering matched CDR3 amino acid but not nucleotide sequences to correct batch-related cross-sample contamination. TCRdb itself trimmed the public reads at Q25 with fastp, ran MiXCR and retained productive beta chains. Every CDR3 protein is listed once, alongside the most common genes and DNA of its rows. These V and J calls rely on TCRdb rather than the paper's analysis. Present in this sample are 700,000 to 900,000 distinct CDR3 sequences, 46% of which were seen just once. Together, the top ten hold 4.9% of the sample.

The CDR3, cysteine through phenylalanine, is 16 amino acids long. CDR3 DNA is the only sequence kept; it has 48 bases, read in frame from the first base. V lost 5 bases and J lost 3 bases, and the count of bases not matched to a germline gene is 10. TCR beta repertoires were profiled from peripheral blood of roughly twelve young patients with multiple sclerosis to demonstrate the VDJtools post-analysis software. The patients with multiple sclerosis were children and adolescents between roughly 6 and 15 years of age. The source material was blood. This TCR derives from a girl between 5 and 17 years old with multiple sclerosis. The chain was built from TRBV12-3 or TRBV12-4 and TRBJ2-5; TRBD1 aligns with 9 central bases. The DNA is TGTGCCAGCAGTAACCAGGGGACAGGGTGGAAAGAGACCCAGTACTTC. Translated, this gives CASSNQGTGWKETQYF.